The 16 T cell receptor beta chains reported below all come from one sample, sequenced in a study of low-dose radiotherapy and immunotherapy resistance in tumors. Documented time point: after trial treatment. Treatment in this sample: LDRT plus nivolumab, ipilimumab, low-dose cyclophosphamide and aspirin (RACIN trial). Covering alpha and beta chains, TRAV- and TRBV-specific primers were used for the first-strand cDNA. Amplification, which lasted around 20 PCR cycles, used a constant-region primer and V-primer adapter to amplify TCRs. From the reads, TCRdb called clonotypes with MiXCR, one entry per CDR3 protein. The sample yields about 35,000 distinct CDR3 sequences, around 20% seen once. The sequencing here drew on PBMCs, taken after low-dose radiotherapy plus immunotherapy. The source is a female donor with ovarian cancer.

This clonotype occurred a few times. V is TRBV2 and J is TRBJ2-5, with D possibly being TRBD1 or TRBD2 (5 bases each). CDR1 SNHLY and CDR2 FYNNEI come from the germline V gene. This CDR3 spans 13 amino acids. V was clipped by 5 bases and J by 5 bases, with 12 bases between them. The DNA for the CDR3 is TGTGCCAGCAGTCGGGACGGCAGGGAGACCCAGTACTTC. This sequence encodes CASSRDGRETQYF.

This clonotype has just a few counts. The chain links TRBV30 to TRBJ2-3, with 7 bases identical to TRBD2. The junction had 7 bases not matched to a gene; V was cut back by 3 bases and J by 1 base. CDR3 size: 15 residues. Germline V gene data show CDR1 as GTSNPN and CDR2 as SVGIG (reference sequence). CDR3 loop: CAWSQIGLGTDTQYF. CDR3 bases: TGTGCCTGGAGCCAAATAGGACTAGGCACAGATACGCAGTATTTT.

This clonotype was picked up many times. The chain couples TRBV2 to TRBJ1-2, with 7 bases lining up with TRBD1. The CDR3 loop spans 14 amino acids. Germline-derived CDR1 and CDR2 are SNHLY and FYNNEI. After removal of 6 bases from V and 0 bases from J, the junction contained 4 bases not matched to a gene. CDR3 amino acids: CASSSGTANYGYTF. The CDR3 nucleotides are TGTGCCAGCAGCTCTGGGACAGCTAACTATGGCTACACCTTC.

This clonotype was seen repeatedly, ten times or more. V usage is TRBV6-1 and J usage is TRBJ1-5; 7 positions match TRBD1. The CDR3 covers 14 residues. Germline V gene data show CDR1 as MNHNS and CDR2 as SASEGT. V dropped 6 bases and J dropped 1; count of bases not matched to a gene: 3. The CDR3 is CASRYRGSNQPQHF. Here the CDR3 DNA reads TGTGCCAGCAGATACAGGGGAAGCAATCAGCCCCAGCATTTT.

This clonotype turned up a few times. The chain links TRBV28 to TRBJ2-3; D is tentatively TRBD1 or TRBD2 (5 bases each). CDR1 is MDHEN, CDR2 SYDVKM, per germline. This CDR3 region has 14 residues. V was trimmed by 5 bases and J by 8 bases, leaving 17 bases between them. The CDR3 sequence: CASSQGPGAVTQYF. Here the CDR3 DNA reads TGTGCCAGCAGTCAGGGACCGGGCGCAGTTACGCAGTATTTT.

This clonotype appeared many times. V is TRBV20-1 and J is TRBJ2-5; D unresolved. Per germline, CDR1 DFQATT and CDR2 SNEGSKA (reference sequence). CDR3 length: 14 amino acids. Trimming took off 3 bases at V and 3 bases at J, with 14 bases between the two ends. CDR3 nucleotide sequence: TGCAGTGCTAGGAAGGTTGCGATCGAAGAGACCCAGTACTTC. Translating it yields CSARKVAIEETQYF.

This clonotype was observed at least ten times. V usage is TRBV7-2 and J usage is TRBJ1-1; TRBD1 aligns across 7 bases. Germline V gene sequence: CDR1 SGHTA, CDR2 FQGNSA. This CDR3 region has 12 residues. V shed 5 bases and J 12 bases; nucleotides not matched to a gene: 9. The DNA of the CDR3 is TGTGCCAGCAGCCCCGACAGGGTTGTGTCTTTCTTT. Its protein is CASSPDRVVSFF.

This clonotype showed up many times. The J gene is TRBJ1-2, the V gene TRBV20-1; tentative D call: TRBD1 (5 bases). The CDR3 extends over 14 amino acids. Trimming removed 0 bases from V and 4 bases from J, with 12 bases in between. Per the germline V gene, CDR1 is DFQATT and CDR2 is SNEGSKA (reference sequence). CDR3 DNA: TGCAGTGCTAGAGAGCGTGGGACGTTCTATGGCTACACCTTC. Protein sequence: CSARERGTFYGYTF.

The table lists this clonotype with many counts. Here the CDR3 DNA reads TGTGCCAGCAGTGAACGGGGGAGAGAAAATCAGCCCCAGCATTTT. Its translation: CASSERGRENQPQHF. The chain recombines TRBV25-1 with TRBJ1-5, with TRBD1 as a possible D gene (5 bases). There are 15 residues in the CDR3. Germline V gives CDR1 MGHDK, CDR2 SYGVNS. Deletions cut 2 bases from V and 4 bases from J, with 12 bases between.

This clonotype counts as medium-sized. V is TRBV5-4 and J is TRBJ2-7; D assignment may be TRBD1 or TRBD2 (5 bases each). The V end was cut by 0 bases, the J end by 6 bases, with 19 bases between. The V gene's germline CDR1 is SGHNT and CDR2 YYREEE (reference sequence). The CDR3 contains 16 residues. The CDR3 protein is CASSLAPGTPSVEQYF. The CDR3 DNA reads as TGTGCCAGCAGCTTGGCCCCCGGGACCCCGAGTGTCGAGCAGTACTTC.

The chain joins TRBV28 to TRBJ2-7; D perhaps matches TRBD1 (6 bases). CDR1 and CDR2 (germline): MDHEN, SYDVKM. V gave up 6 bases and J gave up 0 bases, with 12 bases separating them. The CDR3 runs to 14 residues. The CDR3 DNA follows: TGTGCCAGCAGCGAGACAGGCTCCTCCTACGAGCAGTACTTC. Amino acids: CASSETGSSYEQYF.

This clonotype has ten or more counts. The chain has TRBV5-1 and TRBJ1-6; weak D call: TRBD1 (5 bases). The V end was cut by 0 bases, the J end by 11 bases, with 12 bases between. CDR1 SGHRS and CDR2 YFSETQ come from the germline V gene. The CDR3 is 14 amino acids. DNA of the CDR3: TGCGCCAGCAGCTTGGTCGGCCGGGGGACACCCCTCCACTTT. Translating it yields CASSLVGRGTPLHF. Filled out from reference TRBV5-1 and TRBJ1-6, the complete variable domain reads KAGVTQTPRYLIKTRGQQVTLSCSPISGHRSVSWYQQTPGQGLQFLFEYFSETQRNKGNFPGRFSGRQFSNSRSEMNVSTLELGDSALYLCASSLVGRGTPLHFGNGTRLTVT.

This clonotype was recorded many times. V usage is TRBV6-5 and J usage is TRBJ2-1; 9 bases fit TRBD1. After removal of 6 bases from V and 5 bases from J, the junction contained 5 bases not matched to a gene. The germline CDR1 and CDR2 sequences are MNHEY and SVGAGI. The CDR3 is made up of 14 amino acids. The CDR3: CASRSGTGNNEQFF. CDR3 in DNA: TGTGCCAGCAGGTCCGGGACAGGGAACAATGAGCAGTTCTTC.

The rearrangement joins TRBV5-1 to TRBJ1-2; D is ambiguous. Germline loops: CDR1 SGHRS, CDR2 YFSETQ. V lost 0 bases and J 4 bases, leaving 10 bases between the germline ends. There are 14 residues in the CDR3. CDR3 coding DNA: TGCGCCAGCAGCTTGGGAACAGACTTCTATGGCTACACCTTC. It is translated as CASSLGTDFYGYTF. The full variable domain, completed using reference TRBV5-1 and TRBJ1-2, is KAGVTQTPRYLIKTRGQQVTLSCSPISGHRSVSWYQQTPGQGLQFLFEYFSETQRNKGNFPGRFSGRQFSNSRSEMNVSTLELGDSALYLCASSLGTDFYGYTFGSGTRLTVV.

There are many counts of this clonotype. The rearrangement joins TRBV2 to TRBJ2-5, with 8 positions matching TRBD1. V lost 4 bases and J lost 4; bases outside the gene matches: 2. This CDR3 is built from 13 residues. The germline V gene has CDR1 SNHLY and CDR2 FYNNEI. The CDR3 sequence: CASSVTGGETQYF. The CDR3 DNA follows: TGTGCCAGCAGTGTCACAGGGGGAGAGACCCAGTACTTC. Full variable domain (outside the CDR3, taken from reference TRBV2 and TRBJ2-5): EPEVTQTPSHQVTQMGQEVILRCVPISNHLYFYWYRQILGQKVEFLVSFYNNEISEKSEIFDDQFSVERPDGSNFTLKIRSTKLEDSAMYFCASSVTGGETQYFGPGTRLLVL.

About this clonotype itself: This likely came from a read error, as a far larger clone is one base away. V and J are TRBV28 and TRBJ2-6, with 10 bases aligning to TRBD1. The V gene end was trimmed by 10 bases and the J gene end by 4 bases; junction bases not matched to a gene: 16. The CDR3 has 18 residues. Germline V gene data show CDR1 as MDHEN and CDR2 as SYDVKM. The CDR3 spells CATRDPGQGKTGANVLTF. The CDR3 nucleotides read TGTGCCACCAGAGACCCGGGACAGGGGAAAACGGGGGCCAACGTCCTGACTTTC.